Listed here is a single T cell receptor (beta chain). It lacks a known antigen. No qualities accompany the bases; no much larger clone lies one base away. One collaborating source in Seattle enrolled patients while the patients were actively infected and followed the patients over time throughout the course of disease. Collaborating institutions collected whole blood in K2EDTA tubes following their own protocols. For TCRbeta analysis, collaborators shipped samples as frozen whole blood, isolated PBMCs, or DNA extracted from either of those sample types. The data were taken from a study of blood T cell repertoires in COVID-19 (dated by TCRdb to the early 2020s). Turning to the overall study: Samples covering the acute and convalescent phases of COVID-19 were provided by collaborators in the United States, Italy and Spain. The material from the prospective study consisted of cDNA or gDNA derived from T cells, B-cell-depleted T cells, or PBMCs. The dataset comprised deeply sampled blood TCRbeta repertoires from subjects exposed to, actively infected with, or recovered from COVID-19. The repertoires were released in a freely available public database meant as a resource for research on the immune response to SARS-CoV-2. Samples were obtained from the ongoing ImmuneRACE study (first 160 participants) and from over a thousand subjects provided by 6 global collaborators. A de-identified subject ID, COVID-19 status, age in years and sex were almost always included in the sample metadata. Where available, HLA class I and class II types were taken from metadata supplied by the sample provider and were not determined by assay-based typing. The study at large found these results: How much clinical and demographic metadata was included differed by source and by participant, and the metadata was provided uncurated.

V lost 1 base and J lost 3 bases; the stretch between them is 13 bases long. The cysteine opens and the phenylalanine closes a CDR3 of 16 amino acids. This entry keeps only the CDR3 DNA: 48 bases, framed from base 1. CDR1 and CDR2, per the germline V gene (reference sequence), are LGHDT and YNNKEL. The immunoSEQ Assay, a bias-controlled multiplex PCR, was used to amplify TCRbeta CDR3 regions from genomic DNA. As for the original processing: The number of nucleated cells in each sample was estimated by amplification of reference gene primers within the assay. Sequence reads were collapsed and filtered to measure the absolute abundance of every unique TCRbeta CDR3 rearrangement. For each sample, productive Simpson clonality was calculated by taking the square root of Simpson's diversity index across productive rearrangements. The immuneACCESS repertoire file appears here via TCRdb, limited to in-frame rearrangements. These files lack a portion of the clones; in checked studies, under half of the deficit traces to unresolved V genes, and the cause of the others is not known. D and trimming come from the DNA, and the V and J calls and clone size come from that table. The sample table holds 150,000 to 200,000 clones, of which 85% to 90% were seen once. The top ten constitute around an eighth of the sample.

The sequence was obtained from a woman aged 65 to 85 with COVID-19, enrolled during active disease. The chain is assembled from TRBV3-1 (or the pseudogene TRBV3-2) and TRBJ2-1; the D gene is perhaps TRBD2, from 6 matching bases. The sequencing input was peripheral blood. The CDR3 protein: CASSQVTGTYYNEQFF. At the DNA level, the sequence is TGTGCCAGCAGCCAAGTAACGGGGACTTACTACAATGAGCAGTTCTTC.